This T cell receptor (beta chain) was recorded in a study of cytomegalovirus exposure and HLA in healthy donors. Study findings and constraints: Later findings reportedly placed an Asian-associated ancestry cluster below the approximately 670-donor mean for N-insertions. Analyzed later, most CMV-associated TCR beta chains appeared HLA-restricted. In a later analysis, parvovirus B19, influenza, CMV and Epstein-Barr virus appeared linked to several top co-occurrence clusters.

PCR involved 60 Vbeta and 13 Jbeta primers. The data were produced by immunoSEQ multiplex PCR, yet TCRdb's version contains in-frame clones alone and is incomplete. The specimen's table records fewer than 150,000 clones. Germline V gene data show CDR1 as MNHNY and CDR2 as SVGAGI (reference sequence). V was clipped by 1 base and J by 8 bases; unmatched bases: 7. This CDR3 is built from 14 residues. About this clone itself: Its antigen is currently unknown.

The source is a man aged 35 to 55 in good health and CMV-seronegative. The chain employs TRBV6-6 and TRBJ1-2, with TRBD1 matching 7 bases. The specimen was PBMCs. CDR3 loop: CASSYLEGAWGYTF. CDR3 sequence (DNA): TGTGCCAGCAGTTACTTGGAGGGGGCTTGGGGCTACACCTTC.